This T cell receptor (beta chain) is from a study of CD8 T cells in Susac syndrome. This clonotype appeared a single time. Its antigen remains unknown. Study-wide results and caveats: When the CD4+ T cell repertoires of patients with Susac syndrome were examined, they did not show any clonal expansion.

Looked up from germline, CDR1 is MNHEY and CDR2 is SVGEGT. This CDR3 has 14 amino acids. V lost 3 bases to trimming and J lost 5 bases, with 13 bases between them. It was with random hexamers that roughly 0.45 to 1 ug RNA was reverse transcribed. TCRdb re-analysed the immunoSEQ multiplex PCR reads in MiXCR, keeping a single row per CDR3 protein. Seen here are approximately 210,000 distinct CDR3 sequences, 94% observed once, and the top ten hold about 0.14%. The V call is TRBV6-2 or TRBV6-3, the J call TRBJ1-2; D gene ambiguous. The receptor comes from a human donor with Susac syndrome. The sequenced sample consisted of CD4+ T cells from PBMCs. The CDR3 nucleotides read TGTGCCAGCAGTTATGTGAGTGGAGGTTATGGCTACACCTTC. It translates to CASSYVSGGYGYTF.